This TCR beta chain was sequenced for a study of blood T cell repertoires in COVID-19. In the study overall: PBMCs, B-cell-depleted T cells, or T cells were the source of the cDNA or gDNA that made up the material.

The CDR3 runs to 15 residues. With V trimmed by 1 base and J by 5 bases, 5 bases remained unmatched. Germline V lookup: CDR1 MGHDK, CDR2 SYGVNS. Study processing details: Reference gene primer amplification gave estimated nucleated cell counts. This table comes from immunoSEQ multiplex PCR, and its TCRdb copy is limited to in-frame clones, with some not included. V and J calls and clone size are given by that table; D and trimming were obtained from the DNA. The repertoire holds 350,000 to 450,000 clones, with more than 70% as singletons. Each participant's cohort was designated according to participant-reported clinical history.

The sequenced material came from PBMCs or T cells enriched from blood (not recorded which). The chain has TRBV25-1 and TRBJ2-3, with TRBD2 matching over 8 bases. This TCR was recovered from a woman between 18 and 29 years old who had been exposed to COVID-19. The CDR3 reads CASSEWNGGGDTQYF. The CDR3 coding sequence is TGTGCCAGCAGTGAATGGAACGGGGGGGGAGATACGCAGTATTTT.